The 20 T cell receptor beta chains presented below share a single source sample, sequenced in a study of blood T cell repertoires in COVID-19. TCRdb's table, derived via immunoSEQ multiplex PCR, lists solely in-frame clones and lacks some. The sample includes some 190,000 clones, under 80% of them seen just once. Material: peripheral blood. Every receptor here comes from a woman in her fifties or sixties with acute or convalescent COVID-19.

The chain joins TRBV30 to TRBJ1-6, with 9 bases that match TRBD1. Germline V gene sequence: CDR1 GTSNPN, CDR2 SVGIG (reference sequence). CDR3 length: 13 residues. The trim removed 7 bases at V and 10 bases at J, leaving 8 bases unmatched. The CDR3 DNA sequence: TGTGCCTTCCGACAGGGGGGGGGATCACCCCTCCACTTT. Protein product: CAFRQGGGSPLHF.

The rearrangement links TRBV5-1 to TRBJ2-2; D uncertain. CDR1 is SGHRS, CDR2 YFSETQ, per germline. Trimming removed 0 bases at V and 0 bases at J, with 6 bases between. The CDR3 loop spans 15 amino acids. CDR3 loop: CASSLGGSNTGELFF. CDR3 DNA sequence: TGCGCCAGCAGCTTGGGAGGCTCGAACACCGGGGAGCTGTTTTTT. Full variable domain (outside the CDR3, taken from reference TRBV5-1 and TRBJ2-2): KAGVTQTPRYLIKTRGQQVTLSCSPISGHRSVSWYQQTPGQGLQFLFEYFSETQRNKGNFPGRFSGRQFSNSRSEMNVSTLELGDSALYLCASSLGGSNTGELFFGEGSRLTVL.

The CDR3 reads CASSLFQGALVKYF. The CDR3 nucleotides read TGTGCCAGCAGCTTGTTCCAGGGGGCGCTGGTTAAGTACTTC. The chain employs TRBV5-6 and TRBJ2-7; TRBD1 agrees at 8 bases. CDR3 length: 14 residues. From germline, CDR1 is SGHDT and CDR2 YYEEEE. The J segment lost 11 bases and the V segment lost 1 base, leaving 11 bases of the junction unmatched.

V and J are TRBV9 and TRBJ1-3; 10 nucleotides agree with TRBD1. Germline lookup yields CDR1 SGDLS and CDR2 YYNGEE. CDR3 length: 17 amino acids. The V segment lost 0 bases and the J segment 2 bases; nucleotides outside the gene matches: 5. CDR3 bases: TGTGCCAGCAGCGTAGACCGGGACAGGGGAACTGGAAACACCATATATTTT. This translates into CASSVDRDRGTGNTIYF.

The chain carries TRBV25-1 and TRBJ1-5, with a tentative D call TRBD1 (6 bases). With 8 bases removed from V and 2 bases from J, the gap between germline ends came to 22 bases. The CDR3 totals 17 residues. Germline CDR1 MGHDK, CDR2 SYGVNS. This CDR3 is CASHLRRGGAGNQPQHF. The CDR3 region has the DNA TGTGCCAGCCACTTGCGGAGGGGGGGCGCCGGCAATCAGCCCCAGCATTTT.

The CDR3 DNA reads TGTGCCAGCTCCCCCCTTCCTAGCAATCAGCCCCAGCATTTT. It is translated as CASSPLPSNQPQHF. The chain couples TRBV18 to TRBJ1-5; D call uncertain. Looked up from germline, CDR1 is KGHSH and CDR2 is LQKENI. V was clipped by 6 bases and J by 0 bases, with 9 bases between them. This CDR3 has 14 amino acids. The whole variable domain, remainder taken from reference TRBV18 and TRBJ1-5, is NAGVMQNPRHLVRRRGQEARLRCSPMKGHSHVYWYRQLPEEGLKFMVYLQKENIIDESGMPKERFSAEFPKEGPSILRIQQVVRGDSAAYFCASSPLPSNQPQHFGDGTRLSIL.

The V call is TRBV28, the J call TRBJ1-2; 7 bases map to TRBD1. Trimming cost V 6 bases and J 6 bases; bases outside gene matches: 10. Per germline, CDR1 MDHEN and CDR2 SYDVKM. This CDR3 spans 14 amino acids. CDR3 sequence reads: CASRVRAGGNGYTF. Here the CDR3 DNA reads TGTGCCAGCAGGGTTAGGGCAGGGGGGAATGGCTACACCTTC.

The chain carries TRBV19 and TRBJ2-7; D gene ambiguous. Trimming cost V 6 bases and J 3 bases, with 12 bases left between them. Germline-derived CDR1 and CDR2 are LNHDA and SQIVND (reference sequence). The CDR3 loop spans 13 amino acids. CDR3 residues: CASSPGSGYEQYF. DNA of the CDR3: TGTGCCAGTAGCCCAGGATCCGGCTACGAGCAGTACTTC.

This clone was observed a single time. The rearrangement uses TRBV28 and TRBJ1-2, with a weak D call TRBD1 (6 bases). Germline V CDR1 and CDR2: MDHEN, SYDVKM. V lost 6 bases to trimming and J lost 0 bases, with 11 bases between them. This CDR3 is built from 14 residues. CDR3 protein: CASSETGPNYGYTF. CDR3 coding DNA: TGTGCCAGCAGCGAGACAGGCCCTAACTATGGCTACACCTTC.

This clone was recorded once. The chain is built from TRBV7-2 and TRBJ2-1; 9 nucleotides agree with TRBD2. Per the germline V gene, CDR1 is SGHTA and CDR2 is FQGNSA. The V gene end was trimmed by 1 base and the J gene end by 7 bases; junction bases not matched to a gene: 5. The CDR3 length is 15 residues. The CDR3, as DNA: TGTGCCAGCAGCTTAGATAGCGGGAGTAGGAATGAGCAGTTCTTC. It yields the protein CASSLDSGSRNEQFF.

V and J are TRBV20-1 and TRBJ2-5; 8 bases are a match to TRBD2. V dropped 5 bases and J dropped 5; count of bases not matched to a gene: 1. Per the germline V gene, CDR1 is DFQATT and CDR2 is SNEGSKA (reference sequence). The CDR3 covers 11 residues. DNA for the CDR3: TGCAGTGCTGGACTAGCCGAGACCCAGTACTTC. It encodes CSAGLAETQYF.

CDR3 sequence reads: CASSQLAGVTGELFF. The CDR3 DNA follows: TGCGCCAGCAGCCAACTAGCGGGGGTCACCGGGGAGCTGTTTTTT. The chain links TRBV4-3 to TRBJ2-2; 10 nucleotides agree with TRBD2. The CDR3 is 15 amino acids. V dropped 2 bases and J dropped 4; count of bases not matched to a gene: 1. Germline CDR1 reads LGHNA; CDR2 reads YSLEER.

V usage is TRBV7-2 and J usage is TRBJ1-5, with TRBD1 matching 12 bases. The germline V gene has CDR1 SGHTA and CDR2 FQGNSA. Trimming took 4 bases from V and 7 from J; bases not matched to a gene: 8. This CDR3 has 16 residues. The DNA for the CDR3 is TGTGCCAGCAGCTCTAGGGCCGGGACAGGGGGCCAGCCCCAGCATTTT. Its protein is CASSSRAGTGGQPQHF.

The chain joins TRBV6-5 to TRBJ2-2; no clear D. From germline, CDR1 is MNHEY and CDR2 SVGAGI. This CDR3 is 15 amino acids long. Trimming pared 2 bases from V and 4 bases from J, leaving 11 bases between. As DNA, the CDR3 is TGTGCCAGCAGTTACCGCACTATTACCACCGGGGAGCTGTTTTTT. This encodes CASSYRTITTGELFF.

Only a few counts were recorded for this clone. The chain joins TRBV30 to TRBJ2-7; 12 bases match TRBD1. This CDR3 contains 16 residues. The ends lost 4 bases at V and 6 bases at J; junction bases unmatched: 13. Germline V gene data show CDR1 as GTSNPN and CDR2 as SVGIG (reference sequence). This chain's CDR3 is CAWMDPMGQGAFEQYF. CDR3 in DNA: TGTGCCTGGATGGACCCCATGGGACAGGGGGCGTTCGAGCAGTACTTC. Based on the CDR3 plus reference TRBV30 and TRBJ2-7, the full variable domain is SQTIHQWPATLVQPVGSPLSLECTVEGTSNPNLYWYRQAAGRGLQLLFYSVGIGQISSEVPQNLSASRPQDRQFILSSKKLLLSDSGFYLCAWMDPMGQGAFEQYFGPGTRLTVT.

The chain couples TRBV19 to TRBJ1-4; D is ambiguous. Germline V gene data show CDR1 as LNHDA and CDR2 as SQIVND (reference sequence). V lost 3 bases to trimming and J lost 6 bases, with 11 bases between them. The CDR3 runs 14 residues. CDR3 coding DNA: TGTGCCAGTAGTATCCCACAGCAACATGAAAAACTGTTTTTT. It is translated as CASSIPQQHEKLFF.

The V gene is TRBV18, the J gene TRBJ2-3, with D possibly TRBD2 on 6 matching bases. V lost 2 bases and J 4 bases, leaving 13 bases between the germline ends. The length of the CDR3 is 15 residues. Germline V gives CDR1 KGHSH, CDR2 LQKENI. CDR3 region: CASSPNRLDPDTQYF. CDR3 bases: TGTGCCAGCTCACCAAACCGACTAGATCCAGATACGCAGTATTTT.

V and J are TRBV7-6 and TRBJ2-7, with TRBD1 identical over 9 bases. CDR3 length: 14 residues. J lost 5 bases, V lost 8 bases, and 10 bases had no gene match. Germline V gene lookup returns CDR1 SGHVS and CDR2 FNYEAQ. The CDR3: CASAPGTGFHEQYF. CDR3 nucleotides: TGTGCCAGCGCACCCGGGACAGGGTTCCACGAGCAGTACTTC.

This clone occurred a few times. CDR3 DNA: TGTGCCAGCAGTAAGCGCAGGGAAGCCGGGGAGCTGTTTTTT. This codes for CASSKRREAGELFF. V is TRBV6-5 and J is TRBJ2-2; a weak D match, TRBD1 (5 bases). Trimming stripped 5 bases from V and 6 bases from J, with 13 bases between. CDR3 size: 14 residues. Per germline, CDR1 MNHEY and CDR2 SVGAGI.

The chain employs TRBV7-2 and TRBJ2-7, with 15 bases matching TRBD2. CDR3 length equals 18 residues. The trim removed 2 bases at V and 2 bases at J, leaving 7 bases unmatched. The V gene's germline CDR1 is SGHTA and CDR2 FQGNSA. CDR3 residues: CASSLYGTSGGSTYEQYF. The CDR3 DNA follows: TGTGCCAGCAGCTTATATGGGACTAGCGGGGGGTCAACCTACGAGCAGTACTTC.